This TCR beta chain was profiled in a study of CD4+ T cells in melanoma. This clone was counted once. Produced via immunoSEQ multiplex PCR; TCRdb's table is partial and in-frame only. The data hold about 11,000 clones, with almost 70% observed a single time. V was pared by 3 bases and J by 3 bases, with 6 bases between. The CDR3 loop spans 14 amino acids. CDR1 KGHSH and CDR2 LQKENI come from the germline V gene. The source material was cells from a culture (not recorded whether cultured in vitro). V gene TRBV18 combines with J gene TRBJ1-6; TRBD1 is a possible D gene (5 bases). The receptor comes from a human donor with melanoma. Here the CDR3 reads CASSPDSYNSPLHF. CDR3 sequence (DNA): TGTGCCAGCTCACCCGACAGCTATAATTCACCCCTCCACTTT.